This entry describes one TCR beta chain. Its antigen remains unidentified. The data belong to a study of shared clonotypes between healthy human individuals. V dropped 0 bases and J dropped 1 base, with 9 bases sitting between them. Germline CDR1 reads MNHNY; CDR2 reads SVGAGI (reference sequence). This CDR3 is built from 15 residues. General observations from the study: Estimated richness was generally greater in naive than memory subsets.

Here immunoSEQ multiplex PCR was the method, and the copy in TCRdb shows in-frame clones only, minus some. The data show over a million clones, with about 75% seen just once and roughly 1.5% held by the top ten. This clonotype originated in a man aged 18-30 years in good health. The sequenced material came from memory CD4+ T cells sorted from blood. Regarding subset: CD45RA-negative fraction. The chain couples TRBV6-6 to TRBJ1-1; D ambiguous. The CDR3, as DNA: TGTGCCAGCAGTTACTCCGGAGGTACGAACACTGAAGCTTTCTTT. This sequence encodes CASSYSGGTNTEAFF.